These 3 T cell receptor beta chains were all obtained from the same sample, sequenced in a study of blood T cell repertoires in COVID-19. The data were produced by immunoSEQ multiplex PCR, yet TCRdb's version contains in-frame clones alone and is incomplete. The table records some 200,000 clones, around 80% of them present only once. Material: peripheral blood. The origin of the receptors is a woman in her sixties or seventies with acute or convalescent COVID-19.

There are a few counts of this clone. The J gene is TRBJ1-6, the V gene TRBV11-2; a weak D match, TRBD1 (5 bases). The CDR3 has 15 residues. Germline V gene sequence: CDR1 SGHAT, CDR2 FQNNGV. The V gene lost 5 bases and the J gene lost 12 bases, with 20 bases spanning the gap. CDR3 loop: CASSQRGGLKEPLHF. CDR3 nucleotide sequence: TGTGCCAGCAGCCAGAGGGGAGGCCTCAAGGAACCCCTCCACTTT.

This clone was counted many times. The CDR3 DNA follows: TGTGCCAGCAGCGGGACACGTCGAGAGACCCAGTACTTC. Encoded protein: CASSGTRRETQYF. The rearrangement links TRBV2 to TRBJ2-5, with D possibly TRBD1 on 6 matching bases. This CDR3 region has 13 residues. Looked up from germline, CDR1 is SNHLY and CDR2 is FYNNEI. Deletions cut 6 bases from V and 4 bases from J, with 12 bases between.

A few counts support this clone. This sequence joins TRBV18 and TRBJ1-2, with TRBD1 identical over 7 bases. Unmatched junction bases numbered 4, after V lost 2 bases and J lost 4 bases. The CDR3 loop spans 14 amino acids. Germline values: CDR1 KGHSH, CDR2 LQKENI. The CDR3 region has the DNA TGTGCCAGCTCACCAGACAGGGATGGCTATGGCTACACCTTC. Protein: CASSPDRDGYGYTF. Together with reference TRBV18 and TRBJ1-2, the CDR3 gives the full variable domain: NAGVMQNPRHLVRRRGQEARLRCSPMKGHSHVYWYRQLPEEGLKFMVYLQKENIIDESGMPKERFSAEFPKEGPSILRIQQVVRGDSAAYFCASSPDRDGYGYTFGSGTRLTVV.